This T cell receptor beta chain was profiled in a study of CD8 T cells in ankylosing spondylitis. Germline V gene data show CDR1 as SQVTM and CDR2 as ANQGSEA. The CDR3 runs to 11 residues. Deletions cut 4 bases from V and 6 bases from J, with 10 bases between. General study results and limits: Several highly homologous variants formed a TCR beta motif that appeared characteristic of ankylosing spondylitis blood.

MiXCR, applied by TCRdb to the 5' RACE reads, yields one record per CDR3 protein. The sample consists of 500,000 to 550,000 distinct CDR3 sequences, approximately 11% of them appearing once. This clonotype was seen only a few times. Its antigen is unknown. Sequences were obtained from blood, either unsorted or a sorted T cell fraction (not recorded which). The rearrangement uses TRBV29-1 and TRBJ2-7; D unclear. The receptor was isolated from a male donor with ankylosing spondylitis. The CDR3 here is CSVASHPEQYF. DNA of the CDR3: TGCAGCGTTGCTTCACATCCCGAGCAGTACTTC.